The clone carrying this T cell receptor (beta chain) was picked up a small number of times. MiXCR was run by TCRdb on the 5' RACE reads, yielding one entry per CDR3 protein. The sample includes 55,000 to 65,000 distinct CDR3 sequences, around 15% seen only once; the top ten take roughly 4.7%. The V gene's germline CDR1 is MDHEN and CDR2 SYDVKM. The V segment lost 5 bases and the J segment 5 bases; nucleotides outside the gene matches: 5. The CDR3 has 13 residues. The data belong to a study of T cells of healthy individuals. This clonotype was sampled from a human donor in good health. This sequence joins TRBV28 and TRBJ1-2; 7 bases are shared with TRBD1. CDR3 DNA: TGTGCCAGCAGTCAACAGGGGCGGTATGGCTACACCTTC. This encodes CASSQQGRYGYTF.